Shown below are 2 T cell receptor beta chains from a single sample sequenced in a study of blood T cells in healthy people across ages. Combining a sample-barcoded 5' primer with a J-beta primer mix, a second PCR ran for roughly 7 to 12 cycles. In TCRdb, the 5' RACE reads were re-called with MiXCR into one record per CDR3 protein. The table includes 1.5 million to 1.8 million distinct CDR3 sequences, approximately 39% detected once. The sample taken for sequencing was blood. The receptors come from a woman between 18 and 29 years old in good health.

The chain employs TRBV5-1 and TRBJ2-7; D perhaps matches TRBD1 (5 bases). Trimming left V 3 bases short and J 7 bases short, with 20 bases between. The CDR3 is 15 amino acids. Germline assignment: CDR1 SGHRS and CDR2 YFSETQ. CDR3 nucleotide sequence: TGCGCCAGCAGCTGGGGCCCTACCCTTATCGATGAGCAGTACTTC. Its translation: CASSWGPTLIDEQYF.

This clonotype was seen a handful of times. This chain joins TRBV7-9 and TRBJ1-1; 10 nucleotides match TRBD1. Germline loops: CDR1 SEHNR, CDR2 FQNEAQ (reference sequence). The CDR3 has 15 amino acids. V lost 5 bases to trimming and J lost 9 bases; unmatched junction nucleotides: 12. Here the CDR3 reads CASSPTGGLPLQAFF. CDR3 bases: TGTGCCAGCAGCCCGACAGGGGGCTTACCCCTCCAAGCTTTCTTT.